Sequencing of this TCR beta chain was carried out in a study of T cell repertoires in cytomegalovirus infection. About the research overall: Peptides in the study included HLA-C-restricted and HLA-B-restricted CMV epitopes. Indications of both CMV infection and matching HLA type were provided by public TCR beta signatures.

General observations from the study: In two of eight donors, the top clonotype was HLA-C-restricted CMV-specific.

The CDR3 runs 16 residues. V was shortened by 0 bases and J by 1 base, with 12 bases between the two germline ends. CDR1 and CDR2 from the germline V gene are SGHVS and FNYEAQ. TCRdb reprocessed the reads via MiXCR and lists one record per CDR3 protein. The sample records roughly 110,000 distinct CDR3 sequences, 30% to 35% being singletons. This clonotype was counted only a few times. Antigen unknown. The chain couples TRBV7-6 to TRBJ2-5, with a tentative D call TRBD1 (6 bases). The clonotype originates from a human donor in good health (CMV status not recorded). Some clones in this sample may be carry-over from other donors' samples. Specimen: CD8+ T cells from cultured PBMCs, collected from culture after CMV antigen stimulation. This CDR3 reads CASSLAPRGPQETQYF. CDR3 bases: TGTGCCAGCAGCTTAGCCCCCAGGGGCCCCCAAGAGACCCAGTACTTC.